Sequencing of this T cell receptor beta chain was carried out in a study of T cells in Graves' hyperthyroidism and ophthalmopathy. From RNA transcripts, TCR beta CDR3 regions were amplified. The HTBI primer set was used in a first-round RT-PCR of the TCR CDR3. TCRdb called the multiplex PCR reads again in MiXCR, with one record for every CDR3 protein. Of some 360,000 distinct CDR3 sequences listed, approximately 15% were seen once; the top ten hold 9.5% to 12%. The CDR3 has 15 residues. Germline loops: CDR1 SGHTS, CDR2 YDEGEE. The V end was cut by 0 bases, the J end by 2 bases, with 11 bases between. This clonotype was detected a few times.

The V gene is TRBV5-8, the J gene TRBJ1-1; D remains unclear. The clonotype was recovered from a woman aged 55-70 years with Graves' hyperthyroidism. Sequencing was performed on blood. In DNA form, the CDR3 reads TGTGCCAGCAGCTTGGTAGGGAGAGTCAACACTGAAGCTTTCTTT. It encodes CASSLVGRVNTEAFF.